This T cell receptor beta chain comes out of a study of shared clonotypes between healthy human individuals. In the study overall: CD4 naive cells filled three plates per donor, CD4 memory three, CD8 naive two and CD8 memory one.

Profiling relied on immunoSEQ multiplex PCR, and the TCRdb table lists in-frame clones only, not all of them. The table records 2,100,000 or so clones, approximately 96% of them present only once. All donors were healthy HIV-negative adults lacking recent acute infections or vaccinations. V shed 7 bases, J shed 8 bases, and the junction held 6 bases outside the gene matches. CDR1 and CDR2 (germline): MNHNY, SVGAGI (reference sequence). CDR3 length: 13 amino acids. The chain combines TRBV6-6 with TRBJ2-1, with 9 positions matching TRBD2. Sequences were obtained from naive CD4+ T cells sorted from blood. The subset: CD45RA+ positively selected. This TCR was sampled from a man between 18 and 35 years old in good health. CDR3 loop: CASTLSGGHEQFF. In DNA, the CDR3 is TGTGCCAGCACCTTGAGCGGGGGGCATGAGCAGTTCTTC.